Listed below are T cell receptor beta chains from one sample, sequenced in a study of T cell changes during pregnancy in multiple sclerosis. Assay: immunoSEQ multiplex PCR; the TCRdb copy retains only in-frame clones and omits some. Seen here are some 80,000 clones, more than 70% observed once, and the top ten hold approximately 0.88%. Sequenced here: peripheral blood, sampled in the first trimester of pregnancy. These receptors came from a female donor in good health, enrolled as a control in a pregnancy study. CDR3s include the opening cysteine and the closing phenylalanine or tryptophan. A D gene is named only where the DNA matches it firmly. Expanded clones get a size class; other rows say once, few or many, or leave the size out.

size	D	V	J	DNA	CDR3
-	-	TRBV6-5	TRBJ1-1	TGTGCCAGCAGTTTGAGGGGGGGCCTTGAAGCTTTCTTT	CASSLRGGLEAFF
-	TRBD1	TRBV4-2	TRBJ1-2	TGTGCCAGCGGTGACAGGGGGTTCTATGGCTACACCTTC	CASGDRGFYGYTF
-	-	TRBV7-2	TRBJ2-3	TGTGCCAGCAGCCGACTAGTCAGGGATACGCAGTATTTT	CASSRLVRDTQYF
-	-	TRBV18	TRBJ1-2	TGTGCCAGCTCCCCTGACACGCCCAAACGCTACACCTTC	CASSPDTPKRYTF
-	-	TRBV7-7	TRBJ2-3	TGTGCTAGCAGCCGACTACGCACAGATACGCAGTATTTT	CASSRLRTDTQYF
-	-	TRBV28	TRBJ2-5	TGTGCCAGCAGTTTCGTCGAGACCCAGTACTTC	CASSFVETQYF
-	TRBD2	TRBV5-1	TRBJ2-7	TGCGCCAGCAGCATCGGGACTAGCGGGACCTACGAGCAGTACTTC	CASSIGTSGTYEQYF
-	TRBD1	TRBV27	TRBJ2-1	TGTGCCAGCAGTTCAAGGACAGGGCCCTACAATGAGCAGTTCTTC	CASSSRTGPYNEQFF
-	-	TRBV18	TRBJ2-1	TGTGCCAGCTCACCTCTTAGCAGACCAGACAATGAGCAGTTCTTC	CASSPLSRPDNEQFF
-	-	TRBV5-1	TRBJ1-1	TGCGCCAGCAGCTTGGATATACAGGCGAACACTGAAGCTTTCTTT	CASSLDIQANTEAFF
-	TRBD2	TRBV4-1	TRBJ2-2	TGCGCCAGCAGATTTGGCGGGAGGGCTGTAGGCACCGGGGAGCTGTTTTTT	CASRFGGRAVGTGELFF
-	TRBD2	TRBV7-9	TRBJ2-7	TGTGCCAGCAGCTTGGGGGGGGAGCCCTTCGTCGAGCAGTACTTC	CASSLGGEPFVEQYF
-	TRBD2	TRBV6-5	TRBJ2-7	TGTGCCAGCAGTTACTCGATGCGGGGGGGCTACGAGCAGTACTTC	CASSYSMRGGYEQYF
-	-	TRBV10-1	TRBJ1-1	TGCGCCAGCAGTGAGACGACAGGTACCACTGAAGCTTTCTTT	CASSETTGTTEAFF
-	-	TRBV11-2	TRBJ1-2	TGTGCCAGCAGCTTGATGACGGGAGGCTCTGGCTACACCTTC	CASSLMTGGSGYTF
-	-	TRBV27	TRBJ1-1	TGTGCCAGCAGCCCGCCTGCGCGGACTGAAGCTTTCTTT	CASSPPARTEAFF
-	-	TRBV10-2	TRBJ1-2	TGCGCCAGCATTCCGGACAGCTCTAACTATGGCTACACCTTC	CASIPDSSNYGYTF
-	TRBD1	TRBV7-2	TRBJ1-2	TGTGCCAGCAGGCCTACAGGGGGCAACGGCTACACCTTC	CASRPTGGNGYTF
-	-	TRBV7-6	TRBJ1-5	TGTGCCAGCAGCTTACTACCTCTCGGGGAGGGGCCCCAGCATTTT	CASSLLPLGEGPQHF
-	-	TRBV5-1	TRBJ1-2	TGCGCCAGCAGCTTGGATTCAGGGAATTCGGATGGCTACACCTTC	CASSLDSGNSDGYTF
few	-	TRBV5-1	TRBJ1-3	TGCGCCAGCAGCCCAGGGGATGGAAACACCATATATTTT	CASSPGDGNTIYF
-	-	TRBV5-6	TRBJ1-4	TGTGCCAGCAGCCCACGGGTCCCGGGGGGTTCCGCGACTAATGAAAAACTGTTTTTT	CASSPRVPGGSATNEKLFF
-	TRBD1	TRBV28	TRBJ1-1	TGTGCCAGCAGCTCCGGGACAGAGGGTGAAGCTTTCTTT	CASSSGTEGEAFF
-	TRBD2	TRBV5-1	TRBJ2-5	TGCGCCAGCAGCGAGCGGGAGGGCATGGAGACCCAGTACTTC	CASSEREGMETQYF
-	-	TRBV9	TRBJ2-5	TGTGCCAGCAGCCCTCGGGACAACTTAAGGGAGACCCAGTACTTC	CASSPRDNLRETQYF
-	TRBD1	TRBV14	TRBJ1-2	TGTGCCAGCAGCCCGACAGGGGATGGCTACACCTTC	CASSPTGDGYTF
once	TRBD1	TRBV27	TRBJ1-2	TGTGCCAGCAGTTTAACGTCAGGGGGCGACTATGGCTACACCTTC	CASSLTSGGDYGYTF
once	-	TRBV10-3	TRBJ2-5	TGTGCCATCAGTGACCAAGGACAATTAGGGGAGACCCAGTACTTC	CAISDQGQLGETQYF
-	TRBD2	TRBV11-2	TRBJ2-5	TGTGCCAGCAGCTTAGAGTGGCGGGGGGCCTTAGAGACCCAGTACTTC	CASSLEWRGALETQYF
-	-	TRBV6-1	TRBJ2-5	TGTGCCAGCAGTGGGTTTGGGACAATCCCTGCGGAGACCCAGTACTTC	CASSGFGTIPAETQYF
-	-	TRBV28	TRBJ2-5	TGTGCCAGCAGTCCACAACAGGGAGTTGGGGTAGCCCAAGAGACCCAGTACTTC	CASSPQQGVGVAQETQYF
-	-	TRBV5-1	TRBJ1-1	TGCGCCAGCAGCTTAACAGTGAACACTGAAGCTTTCTTT	CASSLTVNTEAFF
-	TRBD1	TRBV5-4	TRBJ2-7	TGTGCCAGTGGGGACAGACACGAGCAGTACTTC	CASGDRHEQYF
-	-	TRBV27	TRBJ1-1	TGTGCCAGCAGCCCGGGGTCCTCGGGCACTGAAGCTTTCTTT	CASSPGSSGTEAFF
-	TRBD1	TRBV7-2	TRBJ1-2	TGTGCCAGCAGCCATAGGACAGGGGACTATGGCTACACCTTC	CASSHRTGDYGYTF